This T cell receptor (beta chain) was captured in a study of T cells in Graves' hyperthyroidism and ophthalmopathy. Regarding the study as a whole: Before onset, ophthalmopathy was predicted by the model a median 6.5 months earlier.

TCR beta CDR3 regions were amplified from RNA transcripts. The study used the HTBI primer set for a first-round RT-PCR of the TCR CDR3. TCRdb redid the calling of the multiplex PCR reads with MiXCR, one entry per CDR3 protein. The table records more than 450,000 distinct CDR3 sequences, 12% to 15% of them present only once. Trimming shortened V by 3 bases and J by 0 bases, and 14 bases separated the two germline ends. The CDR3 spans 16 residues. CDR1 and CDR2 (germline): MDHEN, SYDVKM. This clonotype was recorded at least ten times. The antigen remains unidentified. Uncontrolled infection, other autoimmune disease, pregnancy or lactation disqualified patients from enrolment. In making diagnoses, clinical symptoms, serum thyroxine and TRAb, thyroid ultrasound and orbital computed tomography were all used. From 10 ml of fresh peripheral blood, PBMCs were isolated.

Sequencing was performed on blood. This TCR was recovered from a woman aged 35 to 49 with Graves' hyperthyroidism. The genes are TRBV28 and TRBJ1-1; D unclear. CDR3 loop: CASSLFAAPMNTEAFF. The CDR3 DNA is TGTGCCAGCAGTTTGTTCGCAGCGCCTATGAACACTGAAGCTTTCTTT.